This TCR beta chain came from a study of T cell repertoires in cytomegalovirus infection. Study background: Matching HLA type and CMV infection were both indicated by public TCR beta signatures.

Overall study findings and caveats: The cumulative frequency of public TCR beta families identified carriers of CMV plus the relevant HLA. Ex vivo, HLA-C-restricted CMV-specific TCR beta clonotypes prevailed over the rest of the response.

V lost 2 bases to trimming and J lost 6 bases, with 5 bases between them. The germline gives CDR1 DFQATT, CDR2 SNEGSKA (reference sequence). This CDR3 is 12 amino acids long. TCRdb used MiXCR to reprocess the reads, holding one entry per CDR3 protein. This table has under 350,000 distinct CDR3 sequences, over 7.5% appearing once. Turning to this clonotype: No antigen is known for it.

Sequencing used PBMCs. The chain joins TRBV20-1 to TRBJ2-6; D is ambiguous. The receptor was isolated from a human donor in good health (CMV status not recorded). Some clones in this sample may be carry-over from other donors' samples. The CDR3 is CSARTSANVLTF. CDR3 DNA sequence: TGCAGTGCTAGAACGTCGGCCAACGTCCTGACTTTC.